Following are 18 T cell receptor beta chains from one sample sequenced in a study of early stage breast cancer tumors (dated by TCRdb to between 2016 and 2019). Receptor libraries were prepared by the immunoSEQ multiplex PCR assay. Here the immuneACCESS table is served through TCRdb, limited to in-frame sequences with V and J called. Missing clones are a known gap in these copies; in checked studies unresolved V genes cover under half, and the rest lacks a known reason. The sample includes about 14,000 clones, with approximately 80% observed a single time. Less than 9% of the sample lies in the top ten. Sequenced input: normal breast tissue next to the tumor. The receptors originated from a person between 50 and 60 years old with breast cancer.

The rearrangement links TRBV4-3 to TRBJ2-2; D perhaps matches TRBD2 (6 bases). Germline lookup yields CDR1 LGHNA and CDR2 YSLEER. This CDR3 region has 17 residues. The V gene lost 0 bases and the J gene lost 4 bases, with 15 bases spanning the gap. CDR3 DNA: TGCGCCAGCAGCCAAGAAGTTCCGGGGGTACGCACCGGGGAGCTGTTTTTT. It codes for CASSQEVPGVRTGELFF.

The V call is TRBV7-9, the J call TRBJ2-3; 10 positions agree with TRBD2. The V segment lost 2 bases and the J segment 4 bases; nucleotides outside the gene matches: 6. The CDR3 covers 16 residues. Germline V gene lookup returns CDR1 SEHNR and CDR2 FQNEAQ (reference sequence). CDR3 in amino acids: CASSLIAGGPSDTQYF. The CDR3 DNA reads TGTGCCAGCAGCTTAATAGCGGGGGGTCCCTCAGATACGCAGTATTTT.

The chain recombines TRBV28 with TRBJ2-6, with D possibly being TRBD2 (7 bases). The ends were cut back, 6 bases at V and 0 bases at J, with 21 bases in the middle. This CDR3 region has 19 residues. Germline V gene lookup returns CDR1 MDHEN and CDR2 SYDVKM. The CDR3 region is CASSPNSGGFFSGANVLTF. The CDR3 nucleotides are TGTGCCAGCAGCCCTAACTCGGGGGGCTTTTTCTCTGGGGCCAACGTCCTGACTTTC. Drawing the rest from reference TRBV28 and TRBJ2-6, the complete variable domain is DVKVTQSSRYLVKRTGEKVFLECVQDMDHENMFWYRQDPGLGLRLIYFSYDVKMKEKGDIPEGYSVSREKKERFSLILESASTNQTSMYLCASSPNSGGFFSGANVLTFGAGSRLTVL.

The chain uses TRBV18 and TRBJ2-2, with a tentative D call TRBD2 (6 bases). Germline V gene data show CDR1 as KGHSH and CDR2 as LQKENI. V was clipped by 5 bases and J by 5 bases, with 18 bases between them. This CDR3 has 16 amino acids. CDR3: CASSVSTGAGTGELFF. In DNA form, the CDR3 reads TGTGCCAGCTCAGTTTCTACTGGCGCGGGGACCGGGGAGCTGTTTTTT.

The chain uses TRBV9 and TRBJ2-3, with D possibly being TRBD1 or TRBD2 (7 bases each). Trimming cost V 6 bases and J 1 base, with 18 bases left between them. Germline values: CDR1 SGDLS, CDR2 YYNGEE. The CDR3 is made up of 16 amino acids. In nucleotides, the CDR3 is TGTGCCAGCACCCAGGGAGGGGGCTTGGGCACAGATACGCAGTATTTT. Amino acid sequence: CASTQGGGLGTDTQYF. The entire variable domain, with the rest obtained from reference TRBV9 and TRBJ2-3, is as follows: DSGVTQTPKHLITATGQRVTLRCSPRSGDLSVYWYQQSLDQGLQFLIQYYNGEERAKGNILERFSAQQFPDLHSELNLSSLELGDSALYFCASTQGGGLGTDTQYFGPGTRLTVL.

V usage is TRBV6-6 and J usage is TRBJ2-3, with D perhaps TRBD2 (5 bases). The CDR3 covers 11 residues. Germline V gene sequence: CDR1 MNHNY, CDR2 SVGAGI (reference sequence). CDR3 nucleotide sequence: TGTGTCTCACCGGGGTCAGATACGCAGTATTTT. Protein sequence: CVSPGSDTQYF.

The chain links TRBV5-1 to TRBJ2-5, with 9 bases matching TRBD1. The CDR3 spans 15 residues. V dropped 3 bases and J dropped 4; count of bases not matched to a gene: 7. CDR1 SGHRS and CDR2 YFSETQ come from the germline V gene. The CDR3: CASSSITGGPETQYF. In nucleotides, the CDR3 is TGCGCCAGCAGCTCGATCACAGGGGGCCCAGAGACCCAGTACTTC.

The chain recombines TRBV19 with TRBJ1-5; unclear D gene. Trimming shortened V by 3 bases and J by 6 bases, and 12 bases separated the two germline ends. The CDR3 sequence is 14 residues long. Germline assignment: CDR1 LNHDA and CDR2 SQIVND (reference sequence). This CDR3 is CASSIPVGGQPQHF. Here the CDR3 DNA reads TGTGCCAGTAGTATTCCCGTCGGAGGTCAGCCCCAGCATTTT.

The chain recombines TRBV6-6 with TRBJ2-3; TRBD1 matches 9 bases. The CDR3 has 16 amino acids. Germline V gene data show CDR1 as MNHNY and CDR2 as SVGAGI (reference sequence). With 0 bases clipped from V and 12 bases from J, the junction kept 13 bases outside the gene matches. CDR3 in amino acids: CASSYSTGTGNPSQYF. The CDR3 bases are TGTGCCAGCAGTTACTCGACCGGGACAGGGAACCCATCCCAGTATTTT.

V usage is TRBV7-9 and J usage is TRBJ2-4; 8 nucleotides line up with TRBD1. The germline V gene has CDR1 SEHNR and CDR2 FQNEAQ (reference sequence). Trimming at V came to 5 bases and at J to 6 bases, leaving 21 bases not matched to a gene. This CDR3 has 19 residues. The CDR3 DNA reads TGTGCCAGCAGCCGTGCGTCAGGGGGCGGTGGGGCTACTGGAAACATTCAGTACTTC. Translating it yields CASSRASGGGGATGNIQYF.

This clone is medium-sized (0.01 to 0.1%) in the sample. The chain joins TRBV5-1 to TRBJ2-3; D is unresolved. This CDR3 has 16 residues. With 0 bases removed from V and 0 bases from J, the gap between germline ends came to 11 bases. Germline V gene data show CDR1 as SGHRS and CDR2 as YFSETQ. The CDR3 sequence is CASSLALNYSTDTQYF. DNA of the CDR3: TGCGCCAGCAGCTTGGCCTTAAACTACAGCACAGATACGCAGTATTTT.

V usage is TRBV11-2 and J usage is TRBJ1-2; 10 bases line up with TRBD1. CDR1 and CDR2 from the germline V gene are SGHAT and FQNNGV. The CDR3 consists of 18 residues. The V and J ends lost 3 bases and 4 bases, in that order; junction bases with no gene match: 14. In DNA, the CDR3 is TGTGCCAGCAGCTTTAACGACAGGGGGCGGCAGGAGGCCTATGGCTACACCTTC. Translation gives CASSFNDRGRQEAYGYTF.

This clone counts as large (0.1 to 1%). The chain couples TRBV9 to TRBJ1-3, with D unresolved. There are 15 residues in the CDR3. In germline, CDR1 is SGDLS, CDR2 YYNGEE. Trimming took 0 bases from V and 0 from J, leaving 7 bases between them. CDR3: CASSVGRISGNTIYF. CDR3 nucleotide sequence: TGTGCCAGCAGCGTAGGGCGCATCTCTGGAAACACCATATATTTT.

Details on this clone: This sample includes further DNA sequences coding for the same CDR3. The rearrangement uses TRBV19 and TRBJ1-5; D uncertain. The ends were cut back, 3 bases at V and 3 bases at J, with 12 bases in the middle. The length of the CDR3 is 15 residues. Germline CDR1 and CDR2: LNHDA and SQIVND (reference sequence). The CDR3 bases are TGTGCCAGTAGTATCCAAGGGCAGGACAATCAGCCCCAGCATTTT. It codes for CASSIQGQDNQPQHF.

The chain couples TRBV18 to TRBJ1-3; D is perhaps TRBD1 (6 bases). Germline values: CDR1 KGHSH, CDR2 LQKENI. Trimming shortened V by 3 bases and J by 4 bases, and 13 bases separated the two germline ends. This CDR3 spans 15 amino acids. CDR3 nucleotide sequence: TGTGCCAGCTCACCCACACGACAGGCGGGAAACACCATATATTTT. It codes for CASSPTRQAGNTIYF.

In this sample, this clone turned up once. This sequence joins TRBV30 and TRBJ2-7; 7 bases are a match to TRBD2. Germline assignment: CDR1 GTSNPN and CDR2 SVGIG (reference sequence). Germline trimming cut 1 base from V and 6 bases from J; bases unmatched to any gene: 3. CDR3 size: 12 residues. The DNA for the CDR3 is TGTGCCTGGAGTGGGGGGGGGTCCGAGCAGTACTTC. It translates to CAWSGGGSEQYF.

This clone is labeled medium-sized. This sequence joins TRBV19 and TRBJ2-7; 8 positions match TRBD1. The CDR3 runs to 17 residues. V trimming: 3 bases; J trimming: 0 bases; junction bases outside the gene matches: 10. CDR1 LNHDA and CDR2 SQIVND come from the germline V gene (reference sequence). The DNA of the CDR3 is TGTGCCAGTAGTATTTCAGCAGGGGGCGAGGTCTCCTACGAGCAGTACTTC. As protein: CASSISAGGEVSYEQYF.

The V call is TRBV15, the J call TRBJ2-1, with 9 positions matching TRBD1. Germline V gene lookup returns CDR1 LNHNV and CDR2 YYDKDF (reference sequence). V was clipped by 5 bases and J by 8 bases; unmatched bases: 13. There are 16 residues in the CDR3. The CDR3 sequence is CATSRNPGQGWHEQFF. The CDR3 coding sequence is TGTGCCACCAGCCGGAACCCGGGACAGGGATGGCATGAGCAGTTCTTC.